This T cell receptor (beta chain) came from a study of regulatory T cells in long-lasting Graves disease. This clonotype came up many times. For TCR beta, libraries came from iRepertoire HTBI primers and Arm-PCR of CDR3 regions. MiXCR, run by TCRdb on the multiplex PCR reads, gives a single entry per CDR3 protein. There are approximately 480,000 distinct CDR3 sequences in the sample; around 15% occur only once, and less than 15% lies in the top ten. Time point noted: newly diagnosed GD, antithyroid drugs for less than 3 months. Generation of the TCR library employed RNA extracted from PBMCs. Separately, the same data were catalogued under a study of T cells in Graves' hyperthyroidism and ophthalmopathy.

Sequenced here: peripheral blood mononuclear cells (PBMCs), sampled at new diagnosis, from a patient treated with antithyroid drugs. The clonotype was recovered from a man aged 35 to 55 with Graves disease.

CDR3 residues: CASSYSSGVPYEQYF. Here the CDR3 DNA reads TGTGCCAGCAGTTACTCGTCAGGGGTCCCCTACGAGCAGTACTTC. The chain links TRBV6-5 to TRBJ2-7, with a possible D match to TRBD1 (6 bases). The germline V gene encodes CDR1 MNHEY and CDR2 SVGAGI. CDR3 size: 15 residues. V lost 0 bases and J 2 bases, leaving 11 bases between the germline ends.